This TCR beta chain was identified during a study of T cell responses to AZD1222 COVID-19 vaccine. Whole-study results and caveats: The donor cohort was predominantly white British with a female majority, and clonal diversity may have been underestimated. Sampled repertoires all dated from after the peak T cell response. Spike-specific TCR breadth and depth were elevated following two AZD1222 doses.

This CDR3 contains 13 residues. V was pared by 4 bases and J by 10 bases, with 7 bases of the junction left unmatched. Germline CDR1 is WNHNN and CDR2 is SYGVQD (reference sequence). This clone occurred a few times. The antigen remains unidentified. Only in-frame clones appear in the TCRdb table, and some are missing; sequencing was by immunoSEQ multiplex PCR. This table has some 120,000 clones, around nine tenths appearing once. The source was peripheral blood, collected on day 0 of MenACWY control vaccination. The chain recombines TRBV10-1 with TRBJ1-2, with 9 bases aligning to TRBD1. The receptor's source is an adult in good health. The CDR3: CASSVDRGSAYTF. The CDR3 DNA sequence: TGCGCCAGCAGTGTCGACAGGGGGAGCGCCTACACCTTC.